This T cell receptor beta chain was identified during a study of early T cells in non-severe SARS-CoV-2 infection. Study-level findings and limits: CD4 and private specificities were missed by VDJdb matching, which favored anti-spike CD8 responses.

In TCRdb, the 5' RACE reads were re-called with MiXCR into one record per CDR3 protein. This repertoire shows around 66,000 distinct CDR3 sequences, more than 5.5% found once; its top ten account for about 3%. This clonotype was observed at least ten times. Its antigen is unknown. The CDR3 contains 16 residues. Germline trimming cut 4 bases from V and 0 bases from J; bases unmatched to any gene: 4. CDR1 and CDR2 from the germline V gene are MNHNY and SVGAGI (reference sequence). This clonotype was sampled from an adult who was a healthcare worker with PCR-confirmed SARS-CoV-2 infection or an uninfected control (not recorded which). The V gene is TRBV6-6, the J gene TRBJ2-7; TRBD2 aligns across 12 bases. The sample consisted of whole blood, taken at baseline. CDR3 nucleotides: TGTGCCAGCAGTTCAGGACTAGCGGGGTTCTCCTACGAGCAGTACTTC. Translated, it gives CASSSGLAGFSYEQYF.